Listed below are T cell receptor beta chains from one sample, sequenced in a study of T cell clones after liver transplantation. Profiling relied on immunoSEQ multiplex PCR, and the TCRdb table lists in-frame clones only, not all of them. The sample carries 90,000 to 120,000 clones, 80% to 85% recorded once. Sequencing used CD4+ T cells from blood, obtained before liver transplant. Receptors were obtained from a human donor who received a liver transplant. CDR3s include the opening cysteine and the closing phenylalanine or tryptophan. Fields, in order: J gene, V gene, D gene, clone size, CDR3 protein, CDR3 DNA. A D gene is named only where the DNA matches it firmly. Part of the rows lack a size; the others show once, few, many or a class for expanded clones.

TRBJ2-2 | TRBV7-9 | TRBD2 | - | CASSIRLAGTGELFF | TGTGCCAGCAGCATCAGACTAGCGGGCACCGGGGAGCTGTTTTTT
TRBJ1-2 | TRBV7-8 | TRBD1 | - | CASSRGGGAGGVEGYTF | TGTGCCAGCAGCCGCGGTGGGGGAGCAGGGGGCGTCGAGGGCTACACCTTC
TRBJ1-3 | TRBV4-1 | TRBD1 | - | CASSLKGDRGGNTIYF | TGCGCCAGCAGCCTCAAGGGCGACAGGGGGGGAAACACCATATATTTT
TRBJ2-5 | TRBV7-2 | TRBD2 | - | CASSFGTGLAVHRVTQYF | TGTGCCAGCAGTTTTGGGACGGGACTAGCGGTTCACAGGGTGACCCAGTACTTC
TRBJ2-2 | TRBV6-5 | - | - | CASSWDTNTGELFF | TGTGCCAGCAGTTGGGACACCAACACCGGGGAGCTGTTTTTT
TRBJ2-1 | TRBV19 | - | - | CASKDHGGGKWNEQFF | TGTGCCAGTAAGGACCACGGGGGAGGAAAGTGGAATGAGCAGTTCTTC
TRBJ1-5 | TRBV18 | TRBD1 | - | CASSPRRDRLNQPQHF | TGTGCCAGCTCACCAAGGCGGGACAGGCTCAATCAGCCCCAGCATTTT
TRBJ1-4 | TRBV2 | - | - | CAVWGEKLFF | TGTGCCGTTTGGGGTGAAAAACTGTTTTTT
TRBJ2-7 | TRBV18 | - | - | CASSQVRTRPYEQYF | TGTGCCAGCTCGCAAGTCCGCACGAGGCCCTACGAGCAGTACTTC
TRBJ2-1 | TRBV5-4 | - | - | CASTTGGRGNEQFF | TGTGCCAGCACGACGGGGGGCCGTGGGAATGAGCAGTTCTTC
TRBJ2-1 | TRBV6-6 | - | few | CASSYSNNEQFF | TGTGCCAGCAGTTACTCGAACAATGAGCAGTTCTTC
TRBJ2-1 | TRBV29-1 | - | - | CSVPGRNNEQFF | TGCAGCGTTCCAGGACGGAACAATGAGCAGTTCTTC
TRBJ1-6 | TRBV21-1 | - | - | CASSKLGTRTGNSPLHF | TGTGCCAGCAGCAAATTAGGGACGCGAACGGGTAATTCACCCCTCCACTTT
TRBJ2-4 | TRBV5-5 | - | - | CASSLAGIGNIQYF | TGTGCCAGCAGCTTGGCAGGGATAGGGAACATTCAGTACTTC
TRBJ2-5 | TRBV7-2 | - | once | CASRYQSFQETQYF | TGTGCCAGCAGATATCAGAGTTTCCAAGAGACCCAGTACTTC
TRBJ2-7 | TRBV4-1 | - | - | CASSQDWGYYEQYF | TGCGCCAGCAGCCAAGATTGGGGTTACTACGAGCAGTACTTC
TRBJ2-7 | TRBV5-1 | - | - | CASSVERVYEQYF | TGCGCCAGCAGCGTCGAGCGGGTTTACGAGCAGTACTTC
TRBJ2-2 | TRBV15 | - | - | CATSRDSYRAIGELFF | TGTGCCACCAGCAGAGATTCTTACAGAGCGATCGGGGAGCTGTTTTTT
TRBJ2-7 | TRBV2 | TRBD2 | - | CASSRLAASYEQYF | TGTGCCAGCAGTAGACTAGCGGCCTCCTACGAGCAGTACTTC
TRBJ1-1 | TRBV7-6 | - | - | CASSLGTGDTEAFF | TGTGCCAGCAGCTTAGGGACGGGAGACACTGAAGCTTTCTTT
TRBJ2-3 | TRBV27 | TRBD2 | - | CASSPGTSGRSQYF | TGTGCCAGCAGCCCAGGGACTAGCGGGAGATCGCAGTATTTT
TRBJ2-2 | TRBV28 | TRBD2 | - | CASSLGLGLAGGNTGELFF | TGTGCCAGCAGTTTGGGGCTCGGCCTAGCGGGAGGAAACACCGGGGAGCTGTTTTTT
TRBJ2-7 | TRBV6-1 | - | - | CASSRDEYEQYF | TGTGCCAGCAGTAGGGACGAGTACGAGCAGTACTTC
TRBJ1-2 | TRBV19 | - | few | CAGSIVGYTF | TGTGCCGGGAGTATTGTGGGCTACACCTTC
TRBJ2-2 | TRBV18 | - | - | CASSQQSGGRNTGELFF | TGTGCCAGCTCACAGCAGTCAGGGGGGAGAAACACCGGGGAGCTGTTTTTT
TRBJ2-5 | TRBV6-1 | TRBD2 | - | CASTAGGGQETQYF | TGTGCCAGCACTGCCGGGGGGGGACAAGAGACCCAGTACTTC
TRBJ1-1 | TRBV19 | - | - | CASIDRSITEAFF | TGTGCCAGTATTGACAGGTCCATTACTGAAGCTTTCTTT
TRBJ2-4 | TRBV18 | - | - | CASSPYRYDIQYF | TGTGCCAGCTCACCGTATCGATACGACATTCAGTACTTC
TRBJ1-1 | TRBV6-1 | - | - | CASSERRDTEAFF | TGTGCCAGCAGTGAACGACGGGACACTGAAGCTTTCTTT
TRBJ2-6 | TRBV6-6 | - | - | CASSFRHRSGANVLTF | TGTGCCAGCAGTTTCCGACACCGCTCTGGGGCCAACGTCCTGACTTTC
TRBJ1-4 | TRBV6-6 | TRBD1 | - | CASSDATGGSEKLFF | TGTGCCAGCAGTGACGCGACAGGGGGCAGTGAAAAACTGTTTTTT
TRBJ2-3 | TRBV27 | TRBD2 | - | CASSSSGRVPDTQYF | TGTGCCAGCAGTTCTAGCGGGAGGGTTCCAGATACGCAGTATTTT
TRBJ1-1 | TRBV5-1 | - | - | CASSLEGRRGTEAFF | TGCGCCAGCAGCTTGGAGGGGCGGAGAGGGACTGAAGCTTTCTTT
TRBJ2-5 | TRBV7-7 | TRBD2 | - | CASSKAGLSQETQYF | TGTGCCAGCTCTAAGGCGGGACTATCCCAAGAGACCCAGTACTTC
TRBJ2-7 | TRBV6-5 | - | - | CASSSNLLGQSPYF | TGTGCCAGCAGTTCGAACCTACTGGGGCAGAGCCCGTACTTC
TRBJ2-5 | TRBV9 | - | - | CASSAIVGSGGETQYF | TGTGCCAGCAGCGCCATAGTAGGCAGTGGAGGGGAGACCCAGTACTTC
TRBJ2-3 | TRBV7-9 | - | - | CASSFRQGVTDTQYF | TGTGCCAGCAGCTTTAGGCAGGGTGTAACAGATACGCAGTATTTT
TRBJ1-2 | TRBV23-1 | TRBD1 | - | CASSQSNRQGVNYGYTF | TGCGCCAGCAGTCAATCAAACCGACAGGGGGTTAACTATGGCTACACCTTC
TRBJ1-1 | TRBV7-9 | - | few | CASSLDTEAFF | TGTGCCAGCAGCTTAGACACTGAAGCTTTCTTT
TRBJ2-7 | TRBV11-2 | - | - | CASSLGGSSYEQYF | TGTGCCAGCAGCTTAGGCGGAAGCTCCTACGAGCAGTACTTC
TRBJ2-1 | TRBV29-1 | - | - | CSVGFQTYNEQFF | TGCAGCGTTGGTTTTCAGACCTACAATGAGCAGTTCTTC
TRBJ2-2 | TRBV27 | - | few | CASRGRVNTGELFF | TGTGCCAGCAGGGGACGGGTGAACACCGGGGAGCTGTTTTTT
TRBJ1-3 | TRBV19 | TRBD1 | - | CASRQYRGGNTIYF | TGTGCCAGTCGCCAGTACAGGGGTGGAAACACCATATATTTT
TRBJ2-2 | TRBV19 | TRBD2 | - | CASSIEAPRLAGGGELFF | TGTGCCAGTAGTATAGAGGCCCCTCGCCTAGCGGGAGGGGGGGAGCTGTTTTTT
TRBJ1-6 | TRBV6-1 | - | once | CASTGRLNSPLHF | TGTGCCAGCACGGGACGCCTTAATTCACCCCTCCACTTT